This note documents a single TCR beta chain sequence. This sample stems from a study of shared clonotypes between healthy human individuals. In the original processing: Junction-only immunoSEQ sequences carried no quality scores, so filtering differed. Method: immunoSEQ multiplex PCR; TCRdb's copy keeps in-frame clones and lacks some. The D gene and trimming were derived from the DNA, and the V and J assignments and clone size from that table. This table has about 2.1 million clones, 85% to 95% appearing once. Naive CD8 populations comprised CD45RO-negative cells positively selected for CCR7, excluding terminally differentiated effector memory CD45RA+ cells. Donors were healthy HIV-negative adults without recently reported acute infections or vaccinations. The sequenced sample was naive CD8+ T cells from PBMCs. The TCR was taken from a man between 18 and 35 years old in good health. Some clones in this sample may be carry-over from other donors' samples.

CDR3 sequence: CASSSFDLTSGQDNEQFF. Written as DNA, the CDR3 is TGCGCCAGCAGCTCCTTCGACTTGACTAGCGGGCAAGACAATGAGCAGTTCTTC. This sequence joins TRBV5-1 and TRBJ2-1; 10 nucleotides match TRBD2. Germline V gives CDR1 SGHRS, CDR2 YFSETQ. V gave up 3 bases and J gave up 5 bases; unmatched junction bases: 14. The CDR3 covers 18 residues.